This T cell receptor beta chain was documented in a study of T cells in Graves' hyperthyroidism and ophthalmopathy. The study's findings and limits: From stable hyperthyroidism, ophthalmopathy was set apart by a 13 V-J model.

The CDR3 contains 14 residues. Trimming shortened V by 0 bases and J by 6 bases, and 12 bases separated the two germline ends. Germline CDR1 reads GTSNPN; CDR2 reads SVGIG (reference sequence). TCR beta CDR3 regions were amplified from RNA. An initial round of RT-PCR targeting the TCR CDR3 relied on the HTBI primer set. TCRdb re-derived calls from the multiplex PCR reads in MiXCR, one entry per CDR3 protein. The data contain around 500,000 distinct CDR3 sequences, under 25% of them singletons. This clonotype was counted only a few times. Its specificity is unknown. J is TRBJ2-1 and V is TRBV30; D unresolved. This clonotype was sampled from a woman between 65 and 79 years old with Graves' ophthalmopathy. The sample was blood. The CDR3 loop is CAWSVRVGFNEQFF. The CDR3 nucleotides are TGTGCCTGGAGTGTACGTGTCGGGTTCAATGAGCAGTTCTTC.